These 15 T cell receptor beta chains share one sample of origin, sequenced in a study of blood T cell repertoires in COVID-19 (dated by TCRdb to 2019 to 2021). Libraries were made using the immunoSEQ multiplex PCR assay. TCRdb's version of the immuneACCESS table is confined to in-frame rearrangements and falls short of the full clone set. An unresolved V gene accounts for under half of the shortfall where checked; the remainder is of unknown origin. The sample has roughly 69,000 clones on record, approximately 80% of them singletons. Approximately 12% of the sample goes to the ten largest clones. The sample taken for sequencing was peripheral blood. Source of these receptors: a man aged 50 to 60 with COVID-19, enrolled during active disease.

Here the CDR3 reads CATPPSGEVGNQPQHF. The DNA for the CDR3 is TGTGCCACCCCTCCTTCGGGGGAGGTTGGCAATCAGCCCCAGCATTTT. The chain employs TRBV10-3 and TRBJ1-5, with D possibly being TRBD1 (5 bases). V was pared by 10 bases and J by 2 bases, with 21 bases between. The CDR3 contains 16 residues. Germline values: CDR1 ENHRY, CDR2 SYGVKD.

The gene calls are TRBV2 and TRBJ2-7; no clear D gene. V dropped 4 bases and J dropped 6 bases, with 10 bases sitting between them. The CDR3 is made up of 12 amino acids. The germline V gene has CDR1 SNHLY and CDR2 FYNNEI. The CDR3 sequence is CASSGLGSEQYF. CDR3 DNA sequence: TGTGCCAGCAGTGGCCTAGGCAGCGAGCAGTACTTC.

The chain employs TRBV2 and TRBJ2-2; TRBD2 aligns across 7 bases. The junction had 2 bases not matched to a gene; V was cut back by 4 bases and J by 3 bases. Per the germline V gene, CDR1 is SNHLY and CDR2 is FYNNEI. The CDR3 sequence is 14 residues long. CDR3: CASSGRGDTGELFF. CDR3 bases: TGTGCCAGCAGTGGTCGGGGGGACACCGGGGAGCTGTTTTTT. The complete variable domain, with remaining parts taken from reference TRBV2 and TRBJ2-2, reads EPEVTQTPSHQVTQMGQEVILRCVPISNHLYFYWYRQILGQKVEFLVSFYNNEISEKSEIFDDQFSVERPDGSNFTLKIRSTKLEDSAMYFCASSGRGDTGELFFGEGSRLTVL.

The chain uses TRBV30 and TRBJ1-2, with TRBD1 matching 9 bases. The V and J ends lost 5 bases and 8 bases, in that order; junction bases with no gene match: 6. CDR1 and CDR2 from the germline V gene are GTSNPN and SVGIG (reference sequence). The CDR3 is 12 residues long. The CDR3 region is CAWAGQGGGYTF. The DNA for the CDR3 is TGTGCCTGGGCGGGACAGGGAGGGGGCTACACCTTC.

The table lists this clone with a count of one. The chain couples TRBV3-1 (or the pseudogene TRBV3-2) to TRBJ2-7, with 12 positions matching TRBD1. J lost 4 bases, V lost 5 bases, and 3 bases had no gene match. CDR3 size: 14 residues. From germline, CDR1 is LGHDT and CDR2 YNNKEL (reference sequence). The DNA of the CDR3 is TGTGCCAGCAGCGCGGGACAGGGGGCTTACGAGCAGTACTTC. This encodes CASSAGQGAYEQYF.

The V gene is TRBV7-3, the J gene TRBJ2-5; D might be TRBD2 (6 bases). Germline loops: CDR1 SGHTA, CDR2 FQGTGA. V was cut by 9 bases and J by 5 bases, with 16 bases left in between. This CDR3 region has 13 residues. As DNA, the CDR3 is TGTGCCAGTCCGCGGGACCTTCGGGAGACCCAGTACTTC. Its protein is CASPRDLRETQYF.

The rearrangement uses TRBV18 and TRBJ1-3; D perhaps matches TRBD1 (6 bases). V was trimmed by 6 bases and J by 0 bases, leaving 15 bases between them. Germline V gene sequence: CDR1 KGHSH, CDR2 LQKENI. This CDR3 comprises 16 residues. The CDR3 DNA is TGTGCCAGCTCGGAGAAACAGGGCCCCTCTGGAAACACCATATATTTT. Translating it yields CASSEKQGPSGNTIYF.

The chain uses TRBV19 and TRBJ2-1, with D maybe TRBD2 (5 bases). V was shortened by 3 bases and J by 7 bases, with 10 bases between the two germline ends. This CDR3 region has 13 residues. Germline V CDR1 and CDR2: LNHDA, SQIVND (reference sequence). DNA for the CDR3: TGTGCCAGTAGTATGGGAGTAGGGAATGAGCAGTTCTTC. Translation gives CASSMGVGNEQFF.

V gene TRBV24-1 combines with J gene TRBJ2-5, with TRBD2 matching over 12 bases. There are 16 residues in the CDR3. With V trimmed by 3 bases and J by 2 bases, 3 bases remained unmatched. Germline V gene lookup returns CDR1 KGHDR and CDR2 SFDVKD. As DNA, the CDR3 is TGTGCCACCAGTGATCCCGGGACTAGCGGGCAAGAGACCCAGTACTTC. Amino acids: CATSDPGTSGQETQYF.

The rearrangement links TRBV2 to TRBJ2-2; D not certain. This CDR3 has 12 residues. Trimming left V 4 bases short and J 7 bases short, with 7 bases between. Germline lookup yields CDR1 SNHLY and CDR2 FYNNEI. DNA of the CDR3: TGTGCCAGCAGTGTTATAGTCGGGGAGCTGTTTTTT. Its translation is CASSVIVGELFF.

The chain links TRBV10-3 to TRBJ2-7; 9 bases agree with TRBD1. Germline-derived CDR1 and CDR2 are ENHRY and SYGVKD. Trimming removed 3 bases from V and 3 bases from J; junction bases left unmatched: 3. CDR3 length: 14 amino acids. The CDR3 spells CAISDETGGYEQYF. In DNA, the CDR3 is TGTGCCATCAGTGATGAGACAGGGGGCTACGAGCAGTACTTC.

The chain recombines TRBV5-1 with TRBJ1-6, with unresolved D. The CDR3 is 16 residues long. The germline gives CDR1 SGHRS, CDR2 YFSETQ. Trimming pared 1 base from V and 8 bases from J, leaving 16 bases between. CDR3 loop: CASSLLASGSDSPLHF. The CDR3 DNA reads TGCGCCAGCAGCTTGTTAGCTTCGGGGAGCGATTCACCCCTCCACTTT.

There are a few counts of this clone. This chain links TRBV6-6 with TRBJ1-1, with 9 bases matching TRBD1. Unmatched junction bases numbered 7, after V lost 6 bases and J lost 5 bases. Looked up from germline, CDR1 is MNHNY and CDR2 is SVGAGI (reference sequence). The CDR3 is made up of 14 amino acids. CDR3 DNA: TGTGCCAGCAGACGAGACAGGGGGGGAACTGAAGCTTTCTTT. It specifies CASRRDRGGTEAFF.

This rearrangement joins TRBV12-5 to TRBJ2-5; D is uncertain. Germline V lookup: CDR1 LGHNT, CDR2 FRNRAP. The CDR3 is 12 amino acids. The V end lost 5 bases, the J end lost 4 bases, and 8 bases lay between the germline ends. This CDR3 is CASGPSRETQYF. CDR3 DNA sequence: TGTGCTAGTGGTCCTTCGCGAGAGACCCAGTACTTC.

The chain couples TRBV5-4 to TRBJ2-1, with D hard to call. Germline CDR1 and CDR2: SGHNT and YYREEE (reference sequence). The V and J ends lost 1 base and 0 bases respectively, with 11 bases between them. CDR3 size: 16 residues. CDR3 residues: CASSLSTRLSYNEQFF. CDR3 coding DNA: TGTGCCAGCAGCTTGAGTACGAGACTCTCCTACAATGAGCAGTTCTTC.